This T cell receptor (beta chain) was sequenced in a study of shared clonotypes between healthy human individuals. The CDR3 is 15 residues long. V dropped 6 bases and J dropped 1 base, with 13 bases sitting between them. Germline lookup yields CDR1 MNHEY and CDR2 SVGAGI. This clone was counted only a few times. Other DNA sequences in this sample translate to the same CDR3. The method was immunoSEQ multiplex PCR; TCRdb's version includes in-frame clones alone and lacks a portion of them. The sample includes some 660,000 clones, around four fifths of them seen just once. The specimen was memory CD4+ T cells sorted from blood. Subset meaning: CD45RA-negative fraction. This chain links TRBV6-5 with TRBJ2-1; D ambiguous. The sequence came from a woman younger than 45 in good health. The CDR3 loop reads CASSPPGRSYNEQFF. The CDR3 coding sequence is TGTGCCAGCAGCCCCCCCGGACGATCCTACAATGAGCAGTTCTTC.